This TCR beta chain was recorded in a study of cytomegalovirus exposure and HLA in healthy donors. Background on the study: Falling in the Caucasian-associated ancestry cluster were about 80% of under 450 genotyped donors. General study findings and limits: Rarity marked most TCR sequences, yet some public TCRs occurred in many donors.

Germline loops: CDR1 MGHRA, CDR2 YSYEKL. This CDR3 spans 15 amino acids. The V segment lost 0 bases and the J segment 3 bases; nucleotides outside the gene matches: 3. About this clone: Its antigen is undetermined.

The study ran its PCR with 60 Vbeta and 13 Jbeta primers. Per the original data handling: In a later analysis, of about 80 million unique beta chains, around 11 million appeared in at least two donors. The table came from immunoSEQ multiplex PCR; TCRdb's copy has only in-frame clones and leaves some out. The V and J calls and the clone size are those of that table, but D and trimming were determined from the DNA. The data show over 150,000 clones, over 80% seen once. This sequence joins TRBV4-1 and TRBJ2-7, with 9 positions matching TRBD2. The TCR was taken from a human donor in good health. Sequencing was carried out using PBMCs. The CDR3 loop reads CASSQEGLANYEQYF. CDR3 bases: TGCGCCAGCAGCCAAGAGGGACTAGCTAACTACGAGCAGTACTTC.